The clone carrying this T cell receptor (beta chain) was detected many times. What it recognizes is unknown. Over 18 months, lack of ophthalmopathy progression marked Graves' hyperthyroidism as stable. Patients were excluded for uncontrolled infection, other autoimmune disease, pregnancy or lactation. This sample was included in a study of T cells in Graves' hyperthyroidism and ophthalmopathy. Researchers took RNA transcripts and amplified the TCR beta CDR3 regions from them. Initially, a first-round RT-PCR of the TCR CDR3 employed the HTBI primer set. TCRdb itself ran the multiplex PCR reads through MiXCR, one entry per CDR3 protein. The sample includes around 350,000 distinct CDR3 sequences, under 20% of them seen just once. The ends were cut back, 3 bases at V and 4 bases at J, with 18 bases in the middle. The V gene's germline CDR1 is KGHSH and CDR2 LQKENI. The CDR3 loop spans 16 amino acids. Study-level points and caveats: Researchers found most expanded thyroid clonotypes above 0.001 in blood as well. Ophthalmopathy and stable hyperthyroidism were told apart by a 13 V-J model.

Sequencing was carried out using blood. The chain uses TRBV18 and TRBJ1-1; TRBD1 might be the D (5 bases). This sequence was found in a young woman with Graves' hyperthyroidism. The CDR3 reads CASSPKGGGLGTEAFF. Here the CDR3 DNA reads TGTGCCAGCTCACCCAAAGGCGGGGGATTGGGCACTGAAGCTTTCTTT.